This entry lists 8 T cell receptor beta chains sequenced from one sample in a study of CD8+CD57+ T cells in acquired aplastic anemia. Genomic DNA was employed as the template in profiling TCR beta VDJ and CDR3. TCRdb ran MiXCR on the reads and lists one entry per CDR3 protein. The repertoire holds around 150,000 distinct CDR3 sequences, roughly 45% seen once, with 0.85% to 1.3% in the top ten. The sample consisted of sorted CD4+, CD8+, or CD8+CD57+ T cells (not recorded which) from PBMCs. The receptor source for this set is a human donor in good health.

This clonotype was seen at least ten times. The chain couples TRBV19 to TRBJ1-1; D is unresolved. There are 14 residues in the CDR3. V gave up 4 bases and J gave up 0 bases, with 9 bases separating them. Germline V gene data show CDR1 as LNHDA and CDR2 as SQIVND (reference sequence). The CDR3: CASSKAGMNTEAFF. DNA of the CDR3: TGTGCCAGTAGTAAGGCCGGGATGAACACTGAAGCTTTCTTT.

This clonotype has a single count. The V gene is TRBV5-7, the J gene TRBJ2-7, with D perhaps TRBD2 (6 bases). TRBV5-7 is an ORF for which the function is uncertain. The V and J ends lost 9 bases and 3 bases respectively, with 22 bases between them. The CDR3 sequence is 15 residues long. The CDR3: CATQQAGNQGYEQYF. The CDR3 DNA sequence: TGTGCCACCCAACAAGCGGGCAATCAGGGCTACGAGCAGTACTTC.

There are many counts of this clonotype. V usage is TRBV7-2 and J usage is TRBJ1-3, with TRBD1 matching 9 bases. From germline, CDR1 is SGHTA and CDR2 FQGNSA. The CDR3 sequence is 16 residues long. With 5 bases clipped from V and 4 bases from J, the junction kept 9 bases outside the gene matches. The CDR3 nucleotides are TGTGCCAGCAGCCCCGGACAGGGGATGTCAGGAAACACCATATATTTT. Its protein product is CASSPGQGMSGNTIYF.

This clonotype was found many times. The chain uses TRBV4-1 and TRBJ2-7, with D uncertain. Trimming shortened V by 3 bases and J by 4 bases, and 13 bases separated the two germline ends. Germline CDR1 is MGHRA and CDR2 is YSYEKL. The length of the CDR3 is 14 residues. As DNA, the CDR3 is TGCGCCAGCAGCCACCAAGGGATCGGTTACGAGCAGTACTTC. Residues: CASSHQGIGYEQYF.

As to this clonotype: A read error is likely, as this CDR3 ends without the conserved phenylalanine or tryptophan. The limits of the CDR3 on the DNA are not certain, so only TCRdb's listed CDR3 is given. This rearrangement joins TRBV15 to TRBJ2-6; TRBD1 was called by the table and not checked on the DNA. The CDR3 numbers 10 amino acids, ends counted. Germline assignment: CDR1 LNHNV and CDR2 YYDKDF (reference sequence). The CDR3 protein is CATSRDTGGT.

V is TRBV2 and J is TRBJ2-7, with 7 bases that match TRBD1. V was clipped by 6 bases and J by 2 bases; unmatched bases: 4. Looked up from germline, CDR1 is SNHLY and CDR2 is FYNNEI. The CDR3 totals 13 residues. The CDR3, as DNA: TGTGCCAGCAGGCCGACAGGGCCCTACGAGCAGTACTTC. It yields the protein CASRPTGPYEQYF.

This clonotype was seen many times. The gene calls are TRBV7-2 and TRBJ1-1; D not resolved. The germline CDR1 and CDR2 sequences are SGHTA and FQGNSA. The CDR3 contains 15 residues. Trimming removed 8 bases from V and 1 base from J, with 17 bases in between. The CDR3 sequence is CASRPVVFGNTEAFF. DNA of the CDR3: TGTGCCAGCCGCCCTGTGGTCTTCGGGAACACTGAAGCTTTCTTT.

This clonotype was seen at least ten times. The chain employs TRBV7-2 and TRBJ1-1; the D gene is possibly TRBD1 (5 bases). There are 13 residues in the CDR3. The germline V gene has CDR1 SGHTA and CDR2 FQGNSA. The V gene lost 7 bases and the J gene lost 8 bases, with 17 bases spanning the gap. The CDR3 coding sequence is TGTGCCAGCACGCTTAGAAACGGGGCCGAAGCTTTCTTT. This codes for CASTLRNGAEAFF.